This T cell receptor beta chain was identified in a study of T cell responses to AZD1222 COVID-19 vaccine. Across the whole study: Second-dose schedules of about 4 or about 12 weeks were combined.

V was clipped by 4 bases and J by 5 bases, with 20 bases between them. Germline CDR1 SGHDN, CDR2 FVKESK. This CDR3 region has 16 residues. Points from the study as a whole: AZD1222 recipients seropositive at baseline numbered only six or seven.

Regarding this clone: Its specificity is unknown.

Clones were sequenced by immunoSEQ multiplex PCR, and TCRdb holds only the in-frame ones, with some missing. The table includes 150,000 to 200,000 clones, 94% detected once. The receptor's source is an adult in good health. The starting material was peripheral blood, obtained on day 0 of AZD1222 vaccination. J is TRBJ1-1 and V is TRBV14; D remains unclear. The CDR3 DNA sequence: TGTGCCAGCAGCCCACTTTTTTTAGTTTCGGGTACTGAAGCTTTCTTT. Translated: CASSPLFLVSGTEAFF.